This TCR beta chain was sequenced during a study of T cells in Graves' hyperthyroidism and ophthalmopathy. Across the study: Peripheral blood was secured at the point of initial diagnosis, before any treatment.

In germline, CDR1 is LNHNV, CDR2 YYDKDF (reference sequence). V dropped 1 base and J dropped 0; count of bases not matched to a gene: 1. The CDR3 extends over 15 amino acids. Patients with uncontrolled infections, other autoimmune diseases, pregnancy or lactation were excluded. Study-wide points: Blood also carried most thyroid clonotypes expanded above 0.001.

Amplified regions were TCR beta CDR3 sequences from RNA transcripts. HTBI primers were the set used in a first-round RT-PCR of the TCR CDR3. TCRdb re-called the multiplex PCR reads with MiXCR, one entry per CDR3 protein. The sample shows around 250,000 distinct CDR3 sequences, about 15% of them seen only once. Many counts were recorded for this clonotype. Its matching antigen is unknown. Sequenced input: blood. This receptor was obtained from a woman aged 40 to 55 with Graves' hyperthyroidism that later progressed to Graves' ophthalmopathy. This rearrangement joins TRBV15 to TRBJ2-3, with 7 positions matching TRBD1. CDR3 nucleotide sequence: TGTGCCACCAGCAGAGGGGACAGCAGCACAGATACGCAGTATTTT. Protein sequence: CATSRGDSSTDTQYF.